A selection of T cell receptor beta chains follows, all from one sample in a study of PD-1 blockade in classical Hodgkin lymphoma. Profiling relied on immunoSEQ multiplex PCR, and the TCRdb table lists in-frame clones only, not all of them. Here the sample spans about 64,000 clones, about 90% being singletons. The specimen was peripheral blood mononuclear cells (PBMCs), collected before the fourth cycle of nivolumab. Every receptor here comes from a human donor with classical Hodgkin lymphoma. Both conserved end residues are part of each CDR3. The D gene is left open where the match is weak. Some rows mark clone size as missing; the rest say once, few, many or name a class of expanded clone.

D gene | clone size | J gene | V gene | CDR3 protein | CDR3 DNA
- | - | TRBJ1-1 | TRBV10-2 | CASSGGWGERGFF | TGCGCCAGCAGTGGGGGCTGGGGGGAGCGAGGTTTCTTT
TRBD1 | once | TRBJ1-1 | TRBV30 | CAWSWTGGTEAFF | TGTGCCTGGAGTTGGACAGGGGGCACTGAAGCTTTCTTT
TRBD2 | - | TRBJ2-1 | TRBV6-1 | CASSEPKKGLAGWNEQFF | TGTGCCAGCAGTGAACCCAAAAAGGGACTAGCGGGTTGGAATGAGCAGTTCTTC
- | - | TRBJ2-3 | TRBV18 | CASSPRTDSTDTQYF | TGTGCCAGCTCACCGAGGACAGATAGCACAGATACGCAGTATTTT
- | - | TRBJ1-4 | TRBV27 | CASSLSLTTLREKLFF | TGTGCCAGCAGTTTATCTCTGACCACCCTCCGAGAAAAACTGTTTTTT
TRBD2 | - | TRBJ2-1 | TRBV6-5 | CASSYGTGGSEQFF | TGTGCCAGCAGTTACGGGACGGGGGGAAGTGAGCAGTTCTTC
TRBD2 | - | TRBJ2-7 | TRBV6-6 | CASRTPITSGVQYF | TGTGCCAGCAGAACCCCAATAACTAGCGGCGTCCAGTACTTC
TRBD1 | - | TRBJ2-7 | TRBV16 | CASSPRDRVEQYF | TGTGCCAGCAGCCCCCGGGACAGGGTCGAGCAGTACTTC
TRBD2 | once | TRBJ2-2 | TRBV6-1 | CASSGLAGGYTGELFF | TGTGCCAGCAGTGGGCTAGCGGGGGGGTACACCGGGGAGCTGTTTTTT
- | - | TRBJ2-5 | TRBV4-1 | CASSQGQLQETQYF | TGCGCCAGCAGCCAAGGACAGTTACAAGAGACCCAGTACTTC
- | - | TRBJ2-3 | TRBV11-2 | CASSSPLGGKADTQYF | TGTGCCAGCAGCTCCCCCTTGGGGGGAAAGGCAGATACGCAGTATTTT
- | - | TRBJ1-5 | TRBV2 | CASSDLYSNQPQHF | TGTGCCAGCAGTGATCTGTATAGCAATCAGCCCCAGCATTTT
- | - | TRBJ2-3 | TRBV13 | CASRETVSTDTQYF | TGTGCCAGCAGAGAGACAGTCAGCACAGATACGCAGTATTTT
- | - | TRBJ2-2 | TRBV7-9 | CASNQQAGAGELFF | TGTGCCAGCAACCAACAGGCAGGGGCGGGGGAGCTGTTTTTT
TRBD1 | - | TRBJ2-2 | TRBV9 | CASSGTGSTGELFF | TGTGCCAGCAGCGGGACAGGGAGCACCGGGGAGCTGTTTTTT
TRBD1 | - | TRBJ2-1 | TRBV18 | CASSPRKPGQGIHHNEQFF | TGTGCCAGCTCACCGCGGAAGCCGGGACAGGGAATCCACCACAATGAGCAGTTCTTC
- | - | TRBJ2-1 | TRBV21-1 | CAIPYNEQFF | TGTGCCATCCCATACAATGAGCAGTTCTTC
- | - | TRBJ2-7 | TRBV11-2 | CASSLAHGATGKGYEQYF | TGTGCCAGCAGCTTAGCCCATGGGGCAACAGGGAAGGGGTACGAGCAGTACTTC
TRBD1 | few | TRBJ2-5 | TRBV2 | CASSGQGATQYF | TGTGCCAGCAGTGGACAGGGTGCGACCCAGTACTTC
- | - | TRBJ1-3 | TRBV21-1 | CASSELPRSRNTIYF | TGTGCCAGCAGCGAACTTCCGCGCTCTAGAAACACCATATATTTT
- | - | TRBJ1-2 | TRBV4-1 | CASSPTKNYGYTF | TGCGCCAGCAGTCCTACGAAGAACTATGGCTACACCTTC
- | - | TRBJ2-7 | TRBV2 | CASKLQLTYEQYF | TGTGCCAGCAAACTCCAGCTGACCTACGAGCAGTACTTC
TRBD2 | - | TRBJ2-3 | TRBV10-3 | CAISEPVGLITDTQYF | TGTGCCATCAGTGAGCCAGTGGGACTAATCACAGATACGCAGTATTTT
TRBD1 | - | TRBJ1-6 | TRBV6-6 | CASRIRRQGAKSPLHF | TGTGCCAGCAGAATCCGTCGACAGGGGGCTAAATCACCCCTCCACTTT
- | - | TRBJ1-4 | TRBV29-1 | CSVQGSNEKLFF | TGCAGCGTTCAGGGCTCCAATGAAAAACTGTTTTTT
- | - | TRBJ2-7 | TRBV2 | CASSEQFYEQYF | TGTGCCAGCAGTGAACAGTTCTACGAGCAGTACTTC
- | - | TRBJ1-2 | TRBV6-6 | CASSRDGNFYGYTF | TGTGCCAGCAGTCGGGACGGTAACTTCTATGGCTACACCTTC
- | - | TRBJ2-1 | TRBV9 | CASSGGTTTQQFF | TGTGCCAGCAGCGGTGGGACCACCACTCAGCAGTTCTTC
- | - | TRBJ1-2 | TRBV19 | CASSIDGAHGYTF | TGTGCCAGTAGTATAGATGGCGCCCACGGCTACACCTTC
TRBD1 | - | TRBJ2-7 | TRBV2 | CASIPTGTYEQYF | TGTGCCAGCATCCCGACAGGGACCTACGAGCAGTACTTC
- | - | TRBJ2-3 | TRBV10-3 | CAISQGLSTDTQYF | TGTGCCATCAGTCAGGGGCTTAGCACAGATACGCAGTATTTT
- | - | TRBJ2-6 | TRBV30 | CATMGTAHSGANVLTF | TGTGCCACCATGGGAACAGCACACTCTGGGGCCAACGTCCTGACTTTC
- | - | TRBJ2-5 | TRBV6-6 | CASSYAETGAQETQYF | TGTGCCAGCAGTTACGCCGAGACGGGGGCGCAAGAGACCCAGTACTTC
TRBD2 | - | TRBJ2-7 | TRBV28 | CASSYSPQWGGDEQYF | TGTGCCAGCAGTTATTCCCCACAGTGGGGAGGGGACGAGCAGTACTTC
- | medium-sized | TRBJ2-7 | TRBV5-1 | CASSSGLNEQYF | TGCGCCAGCAGCTCGGGGCTAAACGAGCAGTACTTC
- | few | TRBJ2-3 | TRBV7-9 | CASSPPGFTDTQYF | TGTGCCAGCAGCCCCCCGGGCTTCACAGATACGCAGTATTTT
TRBD2 | - | TRBJ2-5 | TRBV5-5 | CASSAGLNDQETQYF | TGTGCCAGCAGCGCGGGACTAAACGACCAAGAGACCCAGTACTTC
- | - | TRBJ2-5 | TRBV7-2 | CASSLNPYSGETQYF | TGTGCCAGCAGCTTAAATCCCTATTCGGGAGAGACCCAGTACTTC
- | - | TRBJ1-3 | TRBV28 | CATRDPFNTIYF | TGTGCCACCCGCGACCCCTTTAACACCATATATTTT
- | once | TRBJ2-3 | TRBV7-3 | CASSPEGLTDTQYF | TGTGCCAGCAGCCCAGAGGGGCTAACAGATACGCAGTATTTT
- | - | TRBJ1-1 | TRBV29-1 | CSAQAGRGNTEAFF | TGCAGCGCCCAAGCGGGTAGGGGGAACACTGAAGCTTTCTTT
- | - | TRBJ2-2 | TRBV7-8 | CASSLRTAWGELFF | TGTGCCAGCAGCTTGAGGACTGCCTGGGGGGAGCTGTTTTTT
TRBD1 | - | TRBJ2-2 | TRBV6-1 | CASSGTGGSGELFF | TGTGCCAGCAGTGGGACAGGGGGCAGCGGGGAGCTGTTTTTT
- | - | TRBJ1-3 | TRBV7-9 | CASSPPERDSGNTIYF | TGTGCCAGCAGCCCCCCCGAAAGGGACTCTGGAAACACCATATATTTT
TRBD1 | - | TRBJ2-7 | TRBV30 | CAVTGQGVGEQYF | TGTGCCGTAACCGGACAGGGGGTGGGGGAGCAGTACTTC
- | - | TRBJ1-1 | TRBV20-1 | CSAGYTEAFF | TGCAGCGCAGGGTACACTGAAGCTTTCTTT
- | - | TRBJ2-1 | TRBV6-6 | CASSYSQGSSYNEQFF | TGTGCCAGCAGTTACTCTCAGGGTAGCTCCTACAATGAGCAGTTCTTC
- | - | TRBJ1-1 | TRBV10-2 | CASSPLNTEAFF | TGCGCCAGCAGTCCCCTTAACACTGAAGCTTTCTTT
- | once | TRBJ2-6 | TRBV27 | CASSLLGVSGANVLTF | TGTGCCAGCAGTTTACTAGGGGTTTCTGGGGCCAACGTCCTGACTTTC